The sequence of this T cell receptor (beta chain) was determined in a study of blood T cell repertoires in COVID-19 (dated by TCRdb to the early 2020s). Context from the whole study: The collaborator samples originated in the United States, Italy and Spain and spanned the acute and convalescent phases of COVID-19. The repertoires were released in a freely available public database intended as a resource for research on the immune response to SARS-CoV-2. Deeply sampled blood TCRbeta repertoires from subjects exposed to, actively infected with, or recovered from COVID-19 were included in the dataset. The sample metadata nearly always contained a de-identified subject ID, COVID-19 status, age in years and sex. The prospective study material was composed of cDNA or gDNA derived from T cells, B-cell-depleted T cells, or PBMCs. The samples were drawn from the first 160 participants of the ongoing ImmuneRACE study and from 1,200 or so subjects provided by 6 global collaborators. Where available, HLA class I and class II types were taken from metadata supplied by the sample provider and were not determined by assay-based typing.

Whole blood was collected in K2EDTA tubes by collaborating institutions according to the institutions' own protocols. For TCRbeta analysis, collaborators shipped samples as frozen whole blood, isolated PBMCs, or DNA extracted from either of those sample types. About this clone itself: Its antigen remains unidentified. One base away there is no much larger clone; base qualities are not given.

TCRbeta CDR3 regions were amplified from genomic DNA by means of the immunoSEQ Assay, a bias-controlled multiplex PCR. For the original study's pipeline: The number of nucleated cells in each sample was estimated from the amplification of reference gene primers within the assay. Sequence reads were collapsed and filtered to measure the absolute abundance of every unique TCRbeta CDR3 rearrangement. For each sample, productive Simpson clonality was calculated by taking the square root of Simpson's diversity index across productive rearrangements. In TCRdb, the immuneACCESS table is reduced to in-frame sequences with V and J assigned. These tables do not hold every clone; where another copy was compared, an unresolved V gene accounts for under half, and the others remain unexplained. That table is the source of V, J and clone size, and D and trimming were worked out from the DNA. The sample table holds under 200,000 clones, of which 77% were seen once. The ten largest account for 2.5% to 3% of the sample.

At the junction V is shortened by 6 bases and J by 9 bases; bases outside the gene matches: 7. The germline V gene specifies MGHDK as CDR1 and SYGVNS as CDR2. The CDR3 runs 12 amino acids, cysteine and phenylalanine included. The read is trimmed to its CDR3 DNA, 36 bases read in frame from base 1. The paper as a whole reports these results and caveats: How much clinical and demographic metadata was included differed by source and by participant, and the metadata was provided uncurated.

The sample comprised peripheral blood. In this chain, TRBV25-1 is recombined with TRBJ1-1; TRBD1 lines up with 7 middle nucleotides. The TCR was taken from a man between 65 and 80 years old with acute or convalescent COVID-19. The CDR3 region has the sequence CASSPGQLKAFF. The DNA reads TGTGCCAGCAGCCCGGGACAGTTAAAAGCTTTCTTT.